These 29 T cell receptor beta chains came from one sample sequenced in a study of cytomegalovirus exposure and HLA in healthy donors. PCR amplification relied on 60 Vbeta primers (plus 13 Jbeta primers). Clones were read by immunoSEQ multiplex PCR, and TCRdb kept only the in-frame ones, dropping some. The data contain tens of thousands of clones, 89% of them singletons. Input material: PBMCs. Receptor source: a man aged 25 to 40 in good health and CMV-seropositive.

This clone was recorded a few times. V and J are TRBV30 and TRBJ2-3, with 8 bases identical to TRBD2. The V gene end was trimmed by 2 bases and the J gene end by 4 bases; junction bases not matched to a gene: 14. The length of the CDR3 is 17 residues. Germline CDR1 GTSNPN, CDR2 SVGIG (reference sequence). CDR3 nucleotides: TGTGCCTGGAGTTCCCGACGGGAGGGCCGGTACGCAGATACGCAGTATTTT. Translated, it gives CAWSSRREGRYADTQYF.

The chain recombines TRBV5-1 with TRBJ1-3, with D unresolved. This CDR3 has 14 residues. Looked up from germline, CDR1 is SGHRS and CDR2 is YFSETQ. V gave up 3 bases and J gave up 4 bases, with 11 bases separating them. CDR3 residues: CASSYAPGGNTIYF. DNA for the CDR3: TGCGCCAGCAGCTACGCCCCAGGCGGAAACACCATATATTTT. The entire variable domain, with the rest obtained from reference TRBV5-1 and TRBJ1-3, is as follows: KAGVTQTPRYLIKTRGQQVTLSCSPISGHRSVSWYQQTPGQGLQFLFEYFSETQRNKGNFPGRFSGRQFSNSRSEMNVSTLELGDSALYLCASSYAPGGNTIYFGEGSWLTVV.

This clone was counted only a few times. V and J are TRBV6-4 and TRBJ2-1, with 8 bases that match TRBD2. The germline V gene encodes CDR1 MRHNA and CDR2 SNTAGT. The V gene end was trimmed by 0 bases and the J gene end by 8 bases; junction bases not matched to a gene: 9. The CDR3 totals 16 residues. CDR3 bases: TGTGCCAGCAGTGACTCGGGGGCGGGGGGCGGCGATGAGCAGTTCTTC. Translated: CASSDSGAGGGDEQFF.

The chain carries TRBV7-2 and TRBJ2-7, with D uncertain. Deletions cut 3 bases from V and 0 bases from J, with 12 bases between. Germline assignment: CDR1 SGHTA and CDR2 FQGNSA. The CDR3 is 15 amino acids. The chain's CDR3 is CASSFVARSSYEQYF. As DNA, the CDR3 is TGTGCCAGCAGCTTTGTCGCAAGGAGCTCCTACGAGCAGTACTTC.

On this clone: The CDR3 ends on some other residue instead of the conserved phenylalanine or tryptophan, so this is likely a read error. This chain uses TRBV30 with TRBJ1-1; possible D gene TRBD1, 6 bases. Trimming shortened V by 1 base and J by 4 bases, and 16 bases separated the two germline ends. The CDR3 loop spans 15 amino acids. From germline, CDR1 is GTSNPN and CDR2 SVGIG (reference sequence). The CDR3 nucleotides are TGTGCCTGGAGTGCAAACAGGGTGAGGGCCACTGAAGCTTTCCTT. Protein product: CAWSANRVRATEAFL.

V and J are TRBV9 and TRBJ2-1, with TRBD2 as a possible D gene (6 bases). CDR1 and CDR2 (germline): SGDLS, YYNGEE. The length of the CDR3 is 16 residues. Trimming cost V 0 bases and J 7 bases, with 17 bases left between them. CDR3 in amino acids: CASSVAPGVRANEQFF. In nucleotides, the CDR3 is TGTGCCAGCAGCGTAGCTCCGGGAGTGAGGGCTAATGAGCAGTTCTTC.

The chain is built from TRBV28 and TRBJ1-1; 7 bases are a match to TRBD1. The CDR3 has 15 residues. V was clipped by 3 bases and J by 0 bases; unmatched bases: 4. Per germline, CDR1 MDHEN and CDR2 SYDVKM. The CDR3 spells CASSFKGTVNTEAFF. In DNA, the CDR3 is TGTGCCAGCAGTTTTAAAGGGACAGTGAACACTGAAGCTTTCTTT.

The chain recombines TRBV5-1 with TRBJ2-7; D possibly corresponds to TRBD1 (6 bases). V gave up 3 bases and J gave up 0 bases, with 13 bases separating them. This CDR3 has 15 amino acids. The germline V gene has CDR1 SGHRS and CDR2 YFSETQ. In nucleotides, the CDR3 is TGCGCCAGCAGCTATGGACAGTTGAGCTCCTACGAGCAGTACTTC. Translating gives CASSYGQLSSYEQYF.

This clone came up a few times. The CDR3 sequence is CASSYRLAGLSGELFF. The CDR3 coding sequence is TGTGCCAGCAGTTACAGACTAGCGGGATTGTCCGGGGAGCTGTTTTTT. This sequence joins TRBV6-6 and TRBJ2-2; 11 nucleotides line up with TRBD2. Per the germline V gene, CDR1 is MNHNY and CDR2 is SVGAGI (reference sequence). The trim removed 2 bases at V and 6 bases at J, leaving 5 bases unmatched. This CDR3 has 16 amino acids.

A single count supports this clone. This rearrangement joins TRBV5-4 to TRBJ1-5; TRBD1 agrees at 11 bases. Per the germline V gene, CDR1 is SGHNT and CDR2 is YYREEE (reference sequence). V lost 0 bases and J lost 5; bases outside the gene matches: 1. The CDR3 has 15 residues. For the CDR3, the DNA is TGTGCCAGCAGCTTGGGGGGACAGGGGGATCAGCCCCAGCATTTT. Encoded protein: CASSLGGQGDQPQHF.

This chain links TRBV27 with TRBJ1-4, with D perhaps TRBD1 (6 bases). V lost 5 bases to trimming and J lost 8 bases, with 18 bases between them. The CDR3 is made up of 15 amino acids. Germline CDR1 and CDR2: MNHEY and SMNVEV (reference sequence). CDR3 loop: CASSGIQGLGEKLFF. The CDR3 coding sequence is TGTGCCAGCAGTGGGATACAGGGTCTAGGGGAAAAACTGTTTTTT.

This clone was detected once. The gene calls are TRBV9 and TRBJ2-7; 8 nucleotides line up with TRBD2. V was clipped by 4 bases and J by 2 bases; unmatched bases: 11. CDR3 size: 16 residues. The germline V gene has CDR1 SGDLS and CDR2 YYNGEE. CDR3 nucleotide sequence: TGTGCCAGCAGCCCCCTAGGGAGCGGGAGAACCTACGAGCAGTACTTC. Translated, it gives CASSPLGSGRTYEQYF.

This clone was found a few times. The chain has TRBV5-6 and TRBJ1-2; a possible D gene is TRBD1 (6 bases). CDR1 is SGHDT and CDR2 is YYEEEE in the germline V gene. V was trimmed by 0 bases and J by 5 bases, leaving 8 bases between them. CDR3 length equals 13 residues. The CDR3 nucleotides are TGTGCCAGCAGCTTGGAACAGGGATATGGCTACACCTTC. Amino acid sequence: CASSLEQGYGYTF.

The chain uses TRBV7-9 and TRBJ2-1, with 8 bases aligning to TRBD2. Per the germline V gene, CDR1 is SEHNR and CDR2 is FQNEAQ (reference sequence). This CDR3 region has 13 residues. The ends lost 3 bases at V and 8 bases at J; junction bases unmatched: 3. In nucleotides, the CDR3 is TGTGCCAGCAGCTTTTTGCGGGAGGATGAGCAGTTCTTC. It codes for CASSFLREDEQFF.

CDR3 bases: TGTGCCAGCAGCCCTCAAGGAGCGGGAGGGCGGGAGACCCAGTACTTC. This encodes CASSPQGAGGRETQYF. The chain recombines TRBV9 with TRBJ2-5; 10 bases are shared with TRBD2. The CDR3 consists of 16 residues. After removal of 4 bases from V and 5 bases from J, the junction contained 11 bases not matched to a gene. CDR1 is SGDLS, CDR2 YYNGEE, per germline.

This clone showed up just a few times. The chain combines TRBV30 with TRBJ2-7; D might be TRBD2 (6 bases). V lost 5 bases, J lost 3 bases, and 8 bases lay in between. The germline gives CDR1 GTSNPN, CDR2 SVGIG (reference sequence). The CDR3 totals 11 residues. CDR3 protein: CAWGLIYEQYF. The CDR3, as DNA: TGTGCCTGGGGACTAATCTACGAGCAGTACTTC.

For this clone: One end of the junction varies from germline; a read error may be responsible. The chain has TRBV7-9 and TRBJ1-4, with 7 bases that match TRBD1. Germline CDR1 reads SEHNR; CDR2 reads FQNEAQ (reference sequence). The CDR3 sequence is 16 residues long. The CDR3 sequence: CSSSPPPTGVGEKLFF. CDR3 nucleotide sequence: TGTTCCAGCAGCCCTCCCCCTACAGGGGTTGGCGAAAAACTGTTTTTT.

This chain connects TRBV15 to TRBJ2-7; the match to TRBD1 covers 9 bases. Germline CDR1 and CDR2: LNHNV and YYDKDF (reference sequence). There are 15 residues in the CDR3. J was trimmed by 7 bases and V by 1 base; bases with no gene match: 8. The CDR3 sequence is CATSRGGTGSWEQYF. The CDR3 nucleotides read TGTGCCACCAGCAGAGGGGGGACAGGGTCGTGGGAGCAGTACTTC.

This chain joins TRBV19 and TRBJ1-2, with 9 bases matching TRBD1. This CDR3 is built from 13 residues. V trimming: 8 bases; J trimming: 10 bases; junction bases outside the gene matches: 11. CDR1 and CDR2 from the germline V gene are LNHDA and SQIVND (reference sequence). The CDR3 reads CASPAPGQGTYTF. The CDR3 DNA is TGTGCCAGTCCAGCACCGGGACAGGGCACCTACACCTTC. The full variable domain, in which reference TRBV19 and TRBJ1-2 provide the parts outside the CDR3, is DGGITQSPKYLFRKEGQNVTLSCEQNLNHDAMYWYRQDPGQGLRLIYYSQIVNDFQKGDIAEGYSVSREKKESFPLTVTSAQKNPTAFYLCASPAPGQGTYTFGSGTRLTVV.

The chain employs TRBV2 and TRBJ1-2; D perhaps matches TRBD1 (5 bases). V lost 10 bases and J 3 bases, leaving 15 bases between the germline ends. The length of the CDR3 is 13 residues. CDR1 SNHLY and CDR2 FYNNEI come from the germline V gene. CDR3 in amino acids: CATSWGEDYGYTF. The CDR3 region has the DNA TGTGCCACCTCTTGGGGGGAGGACTATGGCTACACCTTC. Based on the CDR3 plus reference TRBV2 and TRBJ1-2, the full variable domain is EPEVTQTPSHQVTQMGQEVILRCVPISNHLYFYWYRQILGQKVEFLVSFYNNEISEKSEIFDDQFSVERPDGSNFTLKIRSTKLEDSAMYFCATSWGEDYGYTFGSGTRLTVV.

This sequence joins TRBV5-1 and TRBJ1-1, with 11 bases identical to TRBD1. CDR1 and CDR2 (germline): SGHRS, YFSETQ. J was trimmed by 12 bases and V by 4 bases; bases with no gene match: 5. The CDR3 loop spans 12 amino acids. CDR3 sequence: CASSLGQGGTFF. The CDR3, as DNA: TGCGCCAGCAGCCTGGGACAGGGGGGAACTTTCTTT.

The rearrangement uses TRBV28 and TRBJ2-7; 9 nucleotides agree with TRBD1. This CDR3 spans 16 amino acids. J gave up 4 bases and V 6 bases, and 13 bases lay outside the gene matches. Germline V gene data show CDR1 as MDHEN and CDR2 as SYDVKM. The CDR3 DNA is TGTGCCAGCAGACCGACAGGGACAGGGACCCGATACGAGCAGTACTTC. Protein product: CASRPTGTGTRYEQYF.

This rearrangement joins TRBV6-5 to TRBJ2-5, with 10 bases lining up with TRBD2. CDR3 length equals 13 residues. The germline V gene has CDR1 MNHEY and CDR2 SVGAGI. J gave up 4 bases and V 10 bases, and 6 bases lay outside the gene matches. CDR3 in amino acids: CATLAGGAETQYF. The CDR3 region has the DNA TGTGCCACTTTAGCGGGAGGAGCAGAGACCCAGTACTTC.

The chain couples TRBV19 to TRBJ1-5; TRBD1 matches at 8 bases. The V segment lost 4 bases and the J segment 0 bases; nucleotides outside the gene matches: 8. Germline V gene sequence: CDR1 LNHDA, CDR2 SQIVND (reference sequence). The CDR3 has 17 residues. DNA of the CDR3: TGTGCCAGTAGTACACAGGGGGAACCTTATAGCAATCAGCCCCAGCATTTT. It translates to CASSTQGEPYSNQPQHF.

As for this clone: The junction differs from germline at one of its ends, possibly a read error. The CDR3 DNA reads as TGCGCCAGCAGTTTGGGAGGGTTTGTTTTCTTT. It translates to CASSLGGFVFF. The rearrangement uses TRBV5-1 and TRBJ1-1; D unclear. CDR1 and CDR2 from the germline V gene are SGHRS and YFSETQ. This CDR3 is 11 amino acids long.

V gene TRBV6-5 combines with J gene TRBJ2-1; 15 bases align to TRBD2. Germline assignment: CDR1 MNHEY and CDR2 SVGAGI. This CDR3 region has 15 residues. Trimming cost V 6 bases and J 7 bases; bases outside gene matches: 4. As DNA, the CDR3 is TGTGCCAGCAGCCCGGGGACTAGCGGGAGGAATGAGCAGTTCTTC. Translating gives CASSPGTSGRNEQFF.

This chain links TRBV18 with TRBJ1-5; D uncertain. The CDR3 has 13 amino acids. V was pared by 2 bases and J by 4 bases, with 6 bases between. Germline V gives CDR1 KGHSH, CDR2 LQKENI. DNA for the CDR3: TGTGCCAGCTCACCAAACACGAATCAGCCCCAGCATTTT. Its protein is CASSPNTNQPQHF.

Only one count was recorded for this clone. V is TRBV11-2 and J is TRBJ2-5; TRBD2 agrees at 7 bases. The J call is doubtful: the DNA matches TRBJ2-7 better. CDR3 length: 15 amino acids. Germline V lookup: CDR1 SGHAT, CDR2 FQNNGV. The CDR3 is CASSLSRGSSYEQYF. The CDR3 coding sequence is TGTGCCAGCAGCTTATCTCGCGGGAGCTCCTACGAGCAGTACTTC.

The chain joins TRBV6-4 to TRBJ1-1; no reliable D call. The CDR3 covers 14 residues. Trimming removed 6 bases from V and 1 base from J, with 12 bases in between. Germline assignment: CDR1 MRHNA and CDR2 SNTAGT. The CDR3 sequence: CASRRRFGNTEAFF. The CDR3 bases are TGTGCCAGCAGACGGAGGTTCGGGAACACTGAAGCTTTCTTT.